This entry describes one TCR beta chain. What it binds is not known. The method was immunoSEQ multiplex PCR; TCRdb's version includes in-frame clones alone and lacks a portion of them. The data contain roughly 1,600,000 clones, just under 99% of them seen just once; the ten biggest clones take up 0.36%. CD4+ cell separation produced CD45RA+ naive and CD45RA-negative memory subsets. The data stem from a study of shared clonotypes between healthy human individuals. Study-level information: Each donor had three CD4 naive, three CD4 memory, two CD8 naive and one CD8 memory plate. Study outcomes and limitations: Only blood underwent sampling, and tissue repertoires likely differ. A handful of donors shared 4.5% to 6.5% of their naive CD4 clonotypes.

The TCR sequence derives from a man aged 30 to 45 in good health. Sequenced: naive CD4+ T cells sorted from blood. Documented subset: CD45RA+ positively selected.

CDR3 in DNA: TGTGCCAGCAGTGTCGGGACTCTATCTCTGGACGAGCAGTACTTC. This codes for CASSVGTLSLDEQYF. V and J are TRBV11-3 and TRBJ2-7; possibly TRBD2 for D (6 bases). The germline V gene has CDR1 SGHNT and CDR2 YENEEA. The V end lost 6 bases, the J end lost 5 bases, and 20 bases lay between the germline ends. The CDR3 runs to 15 residues.